The clone carrying this T cell receptor (beta chain) was seen ten or more times. This entry comes from a study of T-cell reconstitution after alpha-beta-depleted transplantation in children. Unique molecular identifiers featured in how the TCRbeta library was prepared. TCRdb reanalysed the PCR reads using MiXCR and keeps one entry per CDR3 protein. The sample consists of a few hundred thousand distinct CDR3 sequences, about 20% of them appearing once. Trimming removed 7 bases at V and 0 bases at J, with 2 bases between. This CDR3 is built from 11 residues. The sample here was PBMCs from the stem cell graft donor, taken from the stem cell graft. This sequence originates from a human donor who donated a stem cell graft to a child with acute myeloid leukemia. V is TRBV12-3 or TRBV12-4 and J is TRBJ2-3; no definite D call. CDR3 coding DNA: TGTGCCAGCATTAGCACAGATACGCAGTATTTT. Protein sequence: CASISTDTQYF.